A single sample gave rise to the 9 T cell receptor beta chains below, sequenced in a study of blood T cell repertoires in COVID-19. Using immunoSEQ multiplex PCR, the repertoire was profiled, and TCRdb retains in-frame clones only, with some absent. This table holds some 190,000 clones, around 85% found once. Specimen: PBMCs or T cells enriched from blood (not recorded which). The receptors here all came from a woman in her thirties who had recovered from COVID-19.

V usage is TRBV19 and J usage is TRBJ1-1; the D gene is possibly TRBD1 (6 bases). The germline V and J ends were trimmed by 7 bases and 7 bases, with 13 bases remaining between them. Germline-derived CDR1 and CDR2 are LNHDA and SQIVND (reference sequence). CDR3 length equals 12 residues. The CDR3 is CASKDRYHEAFF. CDR3 coding DNA: TGTGCCAGTAAAGACAGGTATCATGAAGCTTTCTTT.

J is TRBJ2-1 and V is TRBV18; the D is unclear. The CDR3 runs 14 residues. Trimming removed 3 bases at V and 9 bases at J, with 15 bases between. Germline V lookup: CDR1 KGHSH, CDR2 LQKENI. CDR3 in DNA: TGTGCCAGCTCACCCACTAAGGATTCAAGTGAGCAGTTCTTC. Its translation: CASSPTKDSSEQFF. Full variable domain (remainder filled in from reference TRBV18 and TRBJ2-1): NAGVMQNPRHLVRRRGQEARLRCSPMKGHSHVYWYRQLPEEGLKFMVYLQKENIIDESGMPKERFSAEFPKEGPSILRIQQVVRGDSAAYFCASSPTKDSSEQFFGPGTRLTVL.

CDR3 sequence (DNA): TGTGCCATCTCAGACAGCGACACCGGGGAGCTGTTTTTT. This translates into CAISDSDTGELFF. V and J are TRBV19 and TRBJ2-2, with D possibly TRBD1 on 5 matching bases. Per germline, CDR1 LNHDA and CDR2 SQIVND (reference sequence). This CDR3 has 13 amino acids. V lost 10 bases to trimming and J lost 3 bases, with 12 bases between them.

Only a few counts were recorded for this clone. The chain joins TRBV6-1 to TRBJ2-7; perhaps TRBD1 as D (6 bases). The CDR3 loop spans 16 amino acids. The germline gives CDR1 MNHNS, CDR2 SASEGT. V was cut by 4 bases and J by 8 bases, with 24 bases left in between. The CDR3 sequence is CASSAGPGAAQIQQYF. The CDR3 region has the DNA TGTGCCAGCAGTGCGGGACCAGGGGCCGCCCAAATTCAGCAGTACTTC.

CDR3 in DNA: TGTGCCAGCAGTTCTGGACAGGGACAGTATGGCTACACCTTC. Its translation is CASSSGQGQYGYTF. The chain has TRBV6-5 and TRBJ1-2, with 8 bases matching TRBD1. Looked up from germline, CDR1 is MNHEY and CDR2 is SVGAGI. This CDR3 has 14 residues. Trimming cost V 4 bases and J 5 bases; bases outside gene matches: 6.

This chain links TRBV6-5 with TRBJ1-4; possible D gene TRBD1, 6 bases. The germline gives CDR1 MNHEY, CDR2 SVGAGI. V was clipped by 6 bases and J by 6 bases, with 17 bases between them. The CDR3 covers 15 residues. The CDR3 reads CASREAAGTHEKLFF. CDR3 in DNA: TGTGCCAGCAGGGAGGCCGCCGGGACACATGAAAAACTGTTTTTT.

The rearrangement uses TRBV3-1 (or the pseudogene TRBV3-2) and TRBJ1-1; D is uncertain. Germline-derived CDR1 and CDR2 are LGHDT and YNNKEL (reference sequence). The CDR3 sequence is 14 residues long. Trimming shortened V by 6 bases and J by 2 bases, and 13 bases separated the two germline ends. The CDR3: CASSQREPNTEAFF. The CDR3 DNA reads as TGTGCCAGCAGTCAGAGGGAACCAAACACTGAAGCTTTCTTT.

V usage is TRBV19 and J usage is TRBJ1-2; TRBD1 matches at 7 bases. This CDR3 has 17 amino acids. With 6 bases clipped from V and 5 bases from J, the junction kept 18 bases outside the gene matches. Germline V gene lookup returns CDR1 LNHDA and CDR2 SQIVND (reference sequence). CDR3 nucleotides: TGTGCCAGTAGGGGCAGGGGGAGAAATACGACCCTTTATGGCTACACCTTC. This gives the protein CASRGRGRNTTLYGYTF. The entire variable domain, with the rest obtained from reference TRBV19 and TRBJ1-2, is as follows: DGGITQSPKYLFRKEGQNVTLSCEQNLNHDAMYWYRQDPGQGLRLIYYSQIVNDFQKGDIAEGYSVSREKKESFPLTVTSAQKNPTAFYLCASRGRGRNTTLYGYTFGSGTRLTVV.

The CDR3 region is CASSGVAGGETQYF. The CDR3 DNA reads as TGTGCCAGCAGCGGGGTAGCGGGAGGAGAGACCCAGTACTTC. The gene calls are TRBV9 and TRBJ2-5; TRBD2 matches 10 bases. In germline, CDR1 is SGDLS, CDR2 YYNGEE. V shed 3 bases and J 4 bases; nucleotides not matched to a gene: 3. This CDR3 has 14 residues.